This entry features one T cell receptor (beta chain) sequence. This clone is a singleton in its sample. There is no known antigen for this receptor. Per-nucleotide qualities are absent, and no much larger clonotype sits a single base away. Donors were healthy HIV-negative adults with no recently reported acute infections or vaccinations. Every donor was a Caucasian adult living in Nashville, Tennessee, USA. In the unsorted samples, approximately 85 million PBMCs were counted, and genomic DNA was extracted using the QIAamp DNA Blood Mini kit. Blood was collected by leukapheresis, and PBMCs were isolated by Ficoll-Histopaque density gradient centrifugation and then cryopreserved in liquid nitrogen vapor phase. This sample is part of a study of shared clonotypes between healthy human individuals (dated by TCRdb to 2018 to 2021). Broadly, across the study: The cohort included three men and two women between 18 and 49 years of age. To estimate repertoire size and how much clonotype sharing occurs between individuals, the study deeply sequenced the blood TCR repertoires of roughly 5 healthy adults. Libraries were prepared and TCR repertoires were sequenced by different laboratories using diverse techniques, in order to increase sequencing depth and limit assay-specific biases. Leukapheresis yielded between about 0.94 and 10 billion PBMCs per donor. Overall study results and their limits: Pairwise subsampling indicated that sequencing depth was expected to affect the degree of clonotype sharing among donors. Because the study included a small number of donors, the genetic and exposure-history diversity represented was limited. Sampling was limited to blood, and TCR repertoires in tissue likely differ from TCR repertoires in blood.

TCR CDR3 regions were amplified from genomic DNA by multiplex PCR using the deep immunoSEQ assay. For each cell subset, the extracted genomic DNA was distributed evenly across all wells of several immunoSEQ 96-well plates, and each plate served as one replicate. Each replicate PCR for unsorted PBMC received about 300 ng genomic DNA, equal to approximately 30,000 T cell genomes. Ten immunoSEQ deep assay plates were used to sequence the unsorted PBMC genomic DNA. Purified libraries were measured with a Qubit 3.0 fluorometer, size-checked on a Bioanalyzer 2100, and measured again with the KAPA Library Quantification kit. Each immunoSEQ 96-well plate was sequenced on its own single-read 150-cycle Illumina NextSeq 550 flow cell. The original pipeline was this. Because only junctional sequences without quality scores were contained in the immunoSEQ output, filtering matching that applied to full-length reads could not be performed. To assign V/J genes and CDR3, sequences were annotated against IMGT germline references using PyIR, a Python wrapper for IgBLAST v1.9. Reads with weak V/J assignments (E-value above 1e-6), missing CDR3, stop codons, out-of-frame junctions, or ambiguous translated residues were removed. A V3J clonotype was defined by an identical inferred V gene, J gene, and CDR3 amino acid sequence. Percentage overlap between repertoires was computed as shared unique clonotypes divided by the size of the smaller repertoire. Richness of each repertoire was evaluated using RTK rarefaction, the Chao1 estimator, and Recon v2.1 estimates of unobserved clonotypes. TCRdb holds this immuneACCESS table with in-frame rearrangements only. Some clones are missing; in checked studies, unresolved V genes explain under half, and the rest has no known cause. From that table come the V and J calls and clone size; the DNA was used to work out D and trimming. The sample contains about 510,000 clones, about three quarters of them found a single time. The ten largest clones represent about 12% of the sample.

For this chain, trimming is 4 bases at the V end and 4 bases at the J end, and the number of junction bases without a gene match is 8. The CDR3 spans 16 residues, from the cysteine through the phenylalanine. Only the CDR3 DNA is retained, 48 bases long and in frame from the first base. Per the germline V gene, MNHEY is the CDR1 and SVGAGI is the CDR2. The chain was built from TRBV6-5 and TRBJ1-3; 9 nucleotides in the junction match TRBD1. What was sequenced was PBMCs. The receptor was isolated from a woman aged 40 to 50 in good health. Some clones in this sample may be carry-over from other donors' samples. This receptor carries the CDR3 CASSLTGTGIGNTIYF. The sequence in DNA is TGTGCCAGCAGTTTGACCGGGACAGGGATCGGAAACACCATATATTTT.